This T cell receptor (beta chain) originates from a study of response to subunit inactivated influenza vaccine. Study findings and constraints: Seasonal influenza vaccination, on each occasion, was suggested by the authors to recruit few new T cells.

TCRdb re-called the RT-PCR reads with MiXCR, one entry per CDR3 protein. The data contain over 650,000 distinct CDR3 sequences, roughly 18% of them seen just once; the ten biggest clones take up under 13%. As to this clonotype: Its target is not known.

Sequencing used PBMCs from blood, obtained 5 to 6 days after vaccination. This receptor was identified in a man aged 50 or older who received an inactivated influenza vaccine.

The CDR3 is CASILLDRGPLGRPLHF. CDR3 DNA: TGCGCCAGCATTCTACTGGACAGGGGCCCCCTTGGGCGGCCCCTCCACTTT. This sequence joins TRBV10-2 and TRBJ1-6, with TRBD1 matching 9 bases. This CDR3 spans 17 amino acids. Trimming cost V 7 bases and J 13 bases; bases outside gene matches: 20. The V gene's germline CDR1 is WSHSY and CDR2 SAAADI.